The 28 T cell receptor beta chains given below trace back to one sample, sequenced in a study of cytomegalovirus exposure and HLA in healthy donors. Vbeta (60) and Jbeta (13) primers were used in the PCR. Method: immunoSEQ multiplex PCR; TCRdb's copy keeps in-frame clones and lacks some. The sample lists 70,000 to 95,000 clones, around 82% seen once, with around 2% in the top ten. Sequencing was carried out using PBMCs. The receptors were gathered from a man between 18 and 35 years old in good health and CMV-seronegative.

This clone came up once. This chain links TRBV13 with TRBJ1-2, with D perhaps TRBD1 (5 bases). This CDR3 has 15 amino acids. Between the trimmed V and J ends, which lost 5 bases and 5 bases, there was a span of 18 bases. Per germline, CDR1 PRHDT and CDR2 FYEKMQ (reference sequence). CDR3 sequence reads: CASSPRPGGWYGYTF. In nucleotides, the CDR3 is TGTGCCAGCAGCCCAAGACCGGGGGGATGGTATGGCTACACCTTC.

The chain has TRBV7-3 and TRBJ1-1, with D uncertain. The CDR3 sequence is 14 residues long. V lost 5 bases and J lost 0, with 10 bases in between. Germline CDR1 and CDR2: SGHTA and FQGTGA. The CDR3 reads CASSRSGMNTEAFF. Here the CDR3 DNA reads TGTGCCAGCAGCCGTTCTGGCATGAACACTGAAGCTTTCTTT.

This clone qualifies as medium-sized. V is TRBV29-1 and J is TRBJ2-3; TRBD2 aligns across 14 bases. The CDR3 has 17 amino acids. The trim removed 1 base at V and 0 bases at J, leaving 3 bases unmatched. Germline V gene sequence: CDR1 SQVTM, CDR2 ANQGSEA. The CDR3 nucleotides are TGCAGCGTTGAAGGACTAGCGGGGGGGCCGAGCACAGATACGCAGTATTTT. Its translation: CSVEGLAGGPSTDTQYF.

The chain is built from TRBV7-6 and TRBJ2-1; 12 bases are a match to TRBD2. The trim removed 1 base at V and 4 bases at J, leaving 5 bases unmatched. Germline CDR1 is SGHVS and CDR2 is FNYEAQ. The CDR3 length is 17 residues. Here the CDR3 DNA reads TGTGCCAGCAGCTTAGGGGTCGGACTAGCGGGGTACAATGAGCAGTTCTTC. It yields the protein CASSLGVGLAGYNEQFF.

The chain is built from TRBV9 and TRBJ2-7, with D possibly TRBD1 on 5 matching bases. CDR3 length equals 14 residues. Trimming pared 4 bases from V and 1 base from J, leaving 12 bases between. Germline V gene data show CDR1 as SGDLS and CDR2 as YYNGEE. CDR3 DNA sequence: TGTGCCAGCAGCCCCCGTGACAGTTCCTACGAGCAGTACTTC. As protein: CASSPRDSSYEQYF.

Only a few counts were recorded for this clone. The chain combines TRBV27 with TRBJ2-5, with a weak D call TRBD2 (7 bases). Judging by the DNA end, TRBJ2-7 fits better; the J call may be wrong. The CDR3 contains 17 residues. Looked up from germline, CDR1 is MNHEY and CDR2 is SMNVEV (reference sequence). CDR3: CASSKSTGRGLSYEQYF. As DNA, the CDR3 is TGTGCCAGCAGTAAATCAACGGGGCGGGGGCTTTCCTACGAGCAGTACTTC.

The chain recombines TRBV10-1 with TRBJ1-6; 8 bases fit TRBD1. Germline values: CDR1 WNHNN, CDR2 SYGVQD (reference sequence). The ends lost 6 bases at V and 4 bases at J; junction bases unmatched: 2. The CDR3 runs to 14 residues. CDR3 in DNA: TGCGCCAGCAGCGACAGGGGATATAATTCACCCCTCCACTTT. Its translation: CASSDRGYNSPLHF.

The chain links TRBV10-3 to TRBJ1-2; a weak D match, TRBD1 (6 bases). CDR3 size: 14 residues. CDR1 and CDR2 from the germline V gene are ENHRY and SYGVKD. Trimming took off 3 bases at V and 8 bases at J, with 16 bases between the two ends. CDR3 coding DNA: TGTGCCATCAGTGAACACGGACAGTTCGGGGGCTACACCTTC. Amino acids: CAISEHGQFGGYTF.

This sequence joins TRBV7-9 and TRBJ1-5; 9 nucleotides match TRBD1. Germline V gene data show CDR1 as SEHNR and CDR2 as FQNEAQ (reference sequence). J lost 1 base, V lost 3 bases, and 7 bases had no gene match. This CDR3 spans 17 amino acids. This CDR3 is CASSFAGTGISNQPQHF. DNA of the CDR3: TGTGCCAGCAGCTTCGCGGGGACAGGGATAAGCAATCAGCCCCAGCATTTT.

Remarks on this clone: The sample holds other DNA sequences that translate to the same CDR3. The chain employs TRBV6-1 and TRBJ2-1, with D possibly being TRBD2 (6 bases). This CDR3 comprises 16 residues. V lost 2 bases, J lost 1 base, and 12 bases lay in between. In germline, CDR1 is MNHNS, CDR2 SASEGT. For the CDR3, the DNA is TGTGCCAGCAGTGAAAACGGGGGAAGATCCTACAATGAGCAGTTCTTC. This translates into CASSENGGRSYNEQFF.

This chain joins TRBV19 and TRBJ2-5, with D possibly TRBD1 on 6 matching bases. The V end was cut by 6 bases, the J end by 5 bases, with 28 bases between. Germline V gene sequence: CDR1 LNHDA, CDR2 SQIVND (reference sequence). This CDR3 has 18 amino acids. The CDR3 nucleotides read TGTGCCAGTAGGCAAAATACAGTATTGAATGGGGGCAAGGAGACCCAGTACTTC. Translation: CASRQNTVLNGGKETQYF.

The chain recombines TRBV10-3 with TRBJ1-4, with a weak D call TRBD1 (5 bases). The CDR3 extends over 13 amino acids. Trimming took 10 bases from V and 4 from J, leaving 13 bases between them. The germline gives CDR1 ENHRY, CDR2 SYGVKD. The CDR3: CASGPQGNEKLFF. CDR3 nucleotide sequence: TGTGCCAGCGGTCCCCAGGGTAATGAAAAACTGTTTTTT.

V usage is TRBV5-1 and J usage is TRBJ2-3; tentative D call: TRBD1 (6 bases). This CDR3 comprises 18 residues. CDR1 and CDR2 from the germline V gene are SGHRS and YFSETQ. V was shortened by 4 bases and J by 5 bases, with 26 bases between the two germline ends. CDR3 DNA sequence: TGCGCCAGCAGCCTACCGAATCTACAGGGCCCCATTGGAGATACGCAGTATTTT. This codes for CASSLPNLQGPIGDTQYF.

The V gene is TRBV27, the J gene TRBJ2-5, with 8 bases that match TRBD1. The J call may be faulty, since TRBJ2-7 better matches the DNA end. CDR1 MNHEY and CDR2 SMNVEV come from the germline V gene (reference sequence). This CDR3 is 15 amino acids long. The CDR3 region is CASSLSSQGASEQYF. CDR3 nucleotide sequence: TGTGCCAGCAGTTTATCGTCGCAGGGGGCTTCCGAGCAGTACTTC.

This clone was counted only a few times. The chain carries TRBV11-2 and TRBJ2-7; 7 positions match TRBD1. Germline loops: CDR1 SGHAT, CDR2 FQNNGV. The CDR3 extends over 16 amino acids. The V segment lost 5 bases and the J segment 0 bases; nucleotides outside the gene matches: 10. The CDR3 loop is CASSPRSGDSSYEQYF. The CDR3 DNA reads as TGTGCCAGCAGCCCCCGCTCCGGGGACAGCTCCTACGAGCAGTACTTC.

This chain links TRBV6-5 with TRBJ2-7; TRBD1 matches 11 bases. The CDR3 is made up of 16 amino acids. Germline CDR1 is MNHEY and CDR2 is SVGAGI. Germline trimming cut 0 bases from V and 3 bases from J; bases unmatched to any gene: 4. In DNA form, the CDR3 reads TGTGCCAGCAGTTACTCCTCGGGACAGGGGGACTACGAGCAGTACTTC. Translating gives CASSYSSGQGDYEQYF.

J is TRBJ2-5 and V is TRBV12-5, with D tentatively TRBD1 (5 bases). The CDR3 loop spans 14 amino acids. CDR1 and CDR2 from the germline V gene are LGHNT and FRNRAP. V lost 3 bases to trimming and J lost 4 bases, with 12 bases between them. The CDR3 DNA reads as TGTGCTAGTGGTTTACCAGGGTTAGGAGAGACCCAGTACTTC. It encodes CASGLPGLGETQYF. Drawing the rest from reference TRBV12-5 and TRBJ2-5, the complete variable domain is DARVTQTPRHKVTEMGQEVTMRCQPILGHNTVFWYRQTMMQGLELLAYFRNRAPLDDSGMPKDRFSAEMPDATLATLKIQPSEPRDSAVYFCASGLPGLGETQYFGPGTRLLVL.

The gene calls are TRBV29-1 and TRBJ2-4, with D possibly being TRBD2 (6 bases). The CDR3 covers 18 residues. The germline V and J ends were trimmed by 4 bases and 0 bases, with 22 bases remaining between them. The germline V gene has CDR1 SQVTM and CDR2 ANQGSEA. The CDR3: CSVADPVKARGAKNIQYF. In DNA form, the CDR3 reads TGCAGCGTTGCGGATCCGGTAAAGGCGCGGGGAGCCAAAAACATTCAGTACTTC.

A single count supports this clone. The chain employs TRBV18 and TRBJ1-1, with D unresolved. V shed 3 bases and J shed 3 bases, with 14 bases lying between them. Germline CDR1 reads KGHSH; CDR2 reads LQKENI. The CDR3 contains 15 residues. CDR3 in DNA: TGTGCCAGCTCACCGAACTTGGTTGCGGACACTGAAGCTTTCTTT. Encoded protein: CASSPNLVADTEAFF.

The chain recombines TRBV5-6 with TRBJ1-2, with TRBD1 matching over 7 bases. Per the germline V gene, CDR1 is SGHDT and CDR2 is YYEEEE. J was trimmed by 0 bases and V by 2 bases; bases with no gene match: 4. This CDR3 contains 15 residues. The CDR3 sequence is CASSFRQGTNYGYTF. CDR3 in DNA: TGTGCCAGCAGCTTCCGACAGGGTACTAACTATGGCTACACCTTC.

A single count supports this clone. This chain joins TRBV4-1 and TRBJ2-7, with TRBD2 identical over 12 bases. Losses at the gene ends were 4 bases for V and 1 base for J; bases not matched to a gene: 2. CDR3 size: 15 residues. CDR1 is MGHRA, CDR2 YSYEKL, per germline. CDR3 in amino acids: CASSPTSGGSYEQYF. The CDR3, as DNA: TGCGCCAGCAGCCCGACTAGCGGGGGTTCCTACGAGCAGTACTTC.

This CDR3 is CASSDPGTTNTGELFF. The CDR3 nucleotides read TGTGCCAGCAGTGACCCCGGGACAACGAACACCGGGGAGCTGTTTTTT. The gene calls are TRBV6-4 and TRBJ2-2; maybe TRBD1 (6 bases). CDR1 is MRHNA, CDR2 SNTAGT, per germline. V was shortened by 2 bases and J by 0 bases, with 10 bases between the two germline ends. CDR3 length equals 16 residues.

The V and J genes are TRBV4-1 and TRBJ2-7, with TRBD2 identical over 11 bases. The germline gives CDR1 MGHRA, CDR2 YSYEKL. The ends lost 4 bases at V and 6 bases at J; junction bases unmatched: 11. The CDR3 runs to 16 residues. This CDR3 is CASSRKLAGETSEQYF. The CDR3 DNA reads as TGCGCCAGCAGCCGAAAACTAGCGGGGGAGACTAGCGAGCAGTACTTC.

Regarding this clone: Other nucleotide sequences from this sample produce the same CDR3. This chain joins TRBV2 and TRBJ1-5; a possible D gene is TRBD1 (5 bases). V was trimmed by 6 bases and J by 4 bases, leaving 13 bases between them. The CDR3 length is 14 residues. CDR1 SNHLY and CDR2 FYNNEI come from the germline V gene. The CDR3, as DNA: TGTGCCAGCAGCGTTAGAACAGGAAATCAGCCCCAGCATTTT. Amino acid sequence: CASSVRTGNQPQHF. The full variable domain, rest sourced from reference TRBV2 and TRBJ1-5, is EPEVTQTPSHQVTQMGQEVILRCVPISNHLYFYWYRQILGQKVEFLVSFYNNEISEKSEIFDDQFSVERPDGSNFTLKIRSTKLEDSAMYFCASSVRTGNQPQHFGDGTRLSIL.

The rearrangement joins TRBV19 to TRBJ2-2, with 7 bases aligning to TRBD1. This CDR3 has 15 amino acids. V gave up 5 bases and J gave up 4 bases; unmatched junction bases: 7. Germline-derived CDR1 and CDR2 are LNHDA and SQIVND (reference sequence). CDR3 coding DNA: TGTGCCAGTAGTTCCGGGACAGTAAGCACCGGGGAGCTGTTTTTT. As protein: CASSSGTVSTGELFF.

This clone has just a few counts. The chain combines TRBV29-1 with TRBJ1-1, with TRBD1 matching 7 bases. The CDR3 runs 13 residues. Trimming cost V 7 bases and J 6 bases; bases outside gene matches: 11. Germline V gene sequence: CDR1 SQVTM, CDR2 ANQGSEA. CDR3 sequence (DNA): TGCAGCGGAGGGGGCCTCGAAAGCGCTGAAGCTTTCTTT. Protein product: CSGGGLESAEAFF.

The rearrangement links TRBV6-5 to TRBJ2-3; D is perhaps TRBD1 (6 bases). Germline values: CDR1 MNHEY, CDR2 SVGAGI. Trimming stripped 0 bases from V and 5 bases from J, with 15 bases between. This CDR3 is 16 amino acids long. CDR3 bases: TGTGCCAGCAGTTACTCAGAACAGGGTTATTTAGATACGCAGTATTTT. This gives the protein CASSYSEQGYLDTQYF.

The chain carries TRBV6-6 and TRBJ1-5, with a possible D match to TRBD1 (6 bases). V gave up 4 bases and J gave up 4 bases, with 17 bases separating them. The CDR3 runs to 16 residues. CDR1 MNHNY and CDR2 SVGAGI come from the germline V gene (reference sequence). The CDR3, as DNA: TGTGCCAGCAGTTCTCCCAGGGCAGGGGAAAATCAGCCCCAGCATTTT. Protein product: CASSSPRAGENQPQHF.